The TCR beta chain under discussion was sequenced for a study of shared clonotypes between healthy human individuals. Sequencing used immunoSEQ multiplex PCR; TCRdb keeps in-frame clones, though not all of them. Here the sample spans about half a million clones, approximately 78% being singletons. This clone has just a few counts. CDR3 length: 13 amino acids. Germline trimming cut 7 bases from V and 5 bases from J; bases unmatched to any gene: 10. CDR1 and CDR2 from the germline V gene are SQVTM and ANQGSEA. This TCR derives from a woman aged 40 to 50 in good health. Some clones in this sample may be carry-over from other donors' samples. Sequenced material: PBMCs. The chain is built from TRBV29-1 and TRBJ2-7, with 8 bases that match TRBD1. This CDR3 reads CSARPRGLDEQYF. The CDR3, as DNA: TGCAGCGCTCGCCCCAGGGGGCTTGACGAGCAGTACTTC.